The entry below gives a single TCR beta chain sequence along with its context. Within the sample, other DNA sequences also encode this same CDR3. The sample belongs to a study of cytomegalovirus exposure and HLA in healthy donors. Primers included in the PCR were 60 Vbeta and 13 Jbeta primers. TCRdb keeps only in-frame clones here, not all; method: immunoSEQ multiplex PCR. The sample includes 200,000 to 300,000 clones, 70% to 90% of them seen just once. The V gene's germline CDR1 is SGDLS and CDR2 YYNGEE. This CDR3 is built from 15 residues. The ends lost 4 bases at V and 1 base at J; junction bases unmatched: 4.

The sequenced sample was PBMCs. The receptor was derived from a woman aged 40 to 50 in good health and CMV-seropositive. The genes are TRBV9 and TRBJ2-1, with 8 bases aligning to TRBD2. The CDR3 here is CASSPSGSSYNEQFF. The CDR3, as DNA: TGTGCCAGCAGCCCAAGCGGGAGTTCCTACAATGAGCAGTTCTTC.